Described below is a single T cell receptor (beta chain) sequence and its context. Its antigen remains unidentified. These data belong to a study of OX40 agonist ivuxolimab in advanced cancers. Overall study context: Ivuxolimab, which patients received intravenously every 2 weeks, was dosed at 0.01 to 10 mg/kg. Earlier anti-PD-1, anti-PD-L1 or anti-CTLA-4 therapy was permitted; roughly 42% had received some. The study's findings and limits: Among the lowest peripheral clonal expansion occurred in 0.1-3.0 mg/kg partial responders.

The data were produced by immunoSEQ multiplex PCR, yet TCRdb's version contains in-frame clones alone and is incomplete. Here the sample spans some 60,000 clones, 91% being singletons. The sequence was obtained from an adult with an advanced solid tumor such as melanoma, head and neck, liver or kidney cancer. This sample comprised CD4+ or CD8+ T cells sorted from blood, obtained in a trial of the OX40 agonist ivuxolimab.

Written as DNA, the CDR3 is TGTGCCAGCAGTCATACAGGGGGGGACACTGAAGCTTTCTTT. It specifies CASSHTGGDTEAFF. The chain joins TRBV28 to TRBJ1-1, with 8 bases identical to TRBD1. This CDR3 region has 14 residues. The V gene end was trimmed by 5 bases and the J gene end by 3 bases; junction bases not matched to a gene: 5. Germline V gene lookup returns CDR1 MDHEN and CDR2 SYDVKM.